The 10 T cell receptor beta chains presented below share a single source sample, sequenced in a study of blood T cell repertoires in COVID-19. Sequencing used immunoSEQ multiplex PCR; TCRdb keeps in-frame clones, though not all of them. The sample lists 300,000 to 400,000 clones, 85% occurring once. The sequenced material came from PBMCs or T cells enriched from blood (not recorded which). All receptors derive from a woman in her twenties or thirties who had been exposed to COVID-19.

The genes are TRBV6-1 and TRBJ2-1; 9 nucleotides agree with TRBD2. The trim removed 0 bases at V and 9 bases at J, leaving 9 bases unmatched. Per germline, CDR1 MNHNS and CDR2 SASEGT. This CDR3 contains 16 residues. The CDR3 here is CASSEALAGGFTEQFF. DNA of the CDR3: TGTGCCAGCAGTGAAGCGCTGGCGGGGGGGTTTACTGAGCAGTTCTTC.

The chain has TRBV28 and TRBJ1-2; D is ambiguous. The CDR3 contains 13 residues. V gave up 8 bases and J gave up 3 bases, with 13 bases separating them. Per the germline V gene, CDR1 is MDHEN and CDR2 is SYDVKM. CDR3 region: CASRRIEDYGYTF. Here the CDR3 DNA reads TGTGCCAGCCGCCGTATAGAAGACTATGGCTACACCTTC.

A few counts support this clone. The gene calls are TRBV13 and TRBJ1-6; D not resolved. V was trimmed by 0 bases and J by 7 bases, leaving 10 bases between them. Germline V gene sequence: CDR1 PRHDT, CDR2 FYEKMQ (reference sequence). This CDR3 spans 15 amino acids. The CDR3 DNA follows: TGTGCCAGCAGCTTAGGGGGCGCGGGGAATTCACCCCTCCACTTT. Translation: CASSLGGAGNSPLHF.

The chain carries TRBV30 and TRBJ1-6; D possibly corresponds to TRBD1 (5 bases). CDR3 size: 14 residues. The germline V gene encodes CDR1 GTSNPN and CDR2 SVGIG (reference sequence). V was trimmed by 0 bases and J by 10 bases, leaving 13 bases between them. CDR3 protein: CAWSVKGNPSPLHF. In DNA, the CDR3 is TGTGCCTGGAGTGTAAAGGGGAATCCATCACCCCTCCACTTT. The full variable domain, rest sourced from reference TRBV30 and TRBJ1-6, is SQTIHQWPATLVQPVGSPLSLECTVEGTSNPNLYWYRQAAGRGLQLLFYSVGIGQISSEVPQNLSASRPQDRQFILSSKKLLLSDSGFYLCAWSVKGNPSPLHFGNGTRLTVT.

The J gene is TRBJ1-3, the V gene TRBV28; no clear D. V gave up 4 bases and J gave up 0 bases, with 13 bases separating them. The CDR3 length is 16 residues. CDR1 is MDHEN and CDR2 is SYDVKM in the germline V gene. CDR3 DNA: TGTGCCAGCAGTTCCCCGACGGGAAGCTCTGGAAACACCATATATTTT. Protein sequence: CASSSPTGSSGNTIYF.

This clone was observed at least ten times. The identical CDR3 is also encoded by other nucleotide sequences in the sample. CDR3 sequence: CASSVTVKNQPQHF. CDR3 bases: TGTGCCAGCAGTGTGACAGTCAAAAATCAGCCCCAGCATTTT. V usage is TRBV2 and J usage is TRBJ1-5, with TRBD1 as a possible D gene (5 bases). This CDR3 is 14 amino acids long. V was shortened by 4 bases and J by 4 bases, with 11 bases between the two germline ends. In germline, CDR1 is SNHLY, CDR2 FYNNEI.

This chain links TRBV15 with TRBJ1-2; D perhaps matches TRBD1 (6 bases). The CDR3 sequence is 13 residues long. The germline V and J ends were trimmed by 4 bases and 0 bases, with 6 bases remaining between them. The germline V gene has CDR1 LNHNV and CDR2 YYDKDF (reference sequence). CDR3 in DNA: TGTGCCACCAGCAAGGGGGCTAACTATGGCTACACCTTC. This translates into CATSKGANYGYTF.

This clone was found once. This chain joins TRBV5-1 and TRBJ2-5, with a possible D match to TRBD2 (7 bases). Trimming cost V 4 bases and J 4 bases, with 20 bases left between them. The germline gives CDR1 SGHRS, CDR2 YFSETQ. This CDR3 has 16 residues. This CDR3 is CASSKAPDGGAETQYF. DNA for the CDR3: TGCGCCAGCAGCAAAGCCCCTGATGGGGGGGCAGAGACCCAGTACTTC.

The rearrangement uses TRBV4-1 and TRBJ2-7; the D gene is possibly TRBD1 (5 bases). This CDR3 has 13 amino acids. The germline V gene has CDR1 MGHRA and CDR2 YSYEKL. Trimming left V 5 bases short and J 4 bases short, with 12 bases between. The CDR3 nucleotides are TGCGCCAGCAGCTCACAGGTGGGGTACGAGCAGTACTTC. Translated, it gives CASSSQVGYEQYF.

This rearrangement joins TRBV7-9 to TRBJ1-4; D is uncertain. With 5 bases removed from V and 5 bases from J, the gap between germline ends came to 15 bases. Germline assignment: CDR1 SEHNR and CDR2 FQNEAQ (reference sequence). CDR3 length: 15 residues. The CDR3 sequence: CASSALVEGNEKLFF. As DNA, the CDR3 is TGTGCCAGCAGCGCGTTAGTGGAGGGAAATGAAAAACTGTTTTTT.